This T cell receptor beta chain was identified during a study of response to subunit inactivated influenza vaccine. Study outcomes and limitations: Each seasonal influenza vaccination, the authors suggested, recruits few new T cells.

The sample holds many counts of this clonotype. Its antigen is not identified. TCRdb re-analysed the RT-PCR reads in MiXCR, keeping a single row per CDR3 protein. This sample has 400,000 to 650,000 distinct CDR3 sequences; approximately 6.9% occur once, and the top ten carry around 14%. Germline loops: CDR1 DFQATT, CDR2 SNEGSKA (reference sequence). The CDR3 has 14 amino acids. The V gene end was trimmed by 3 bases and the J gene end by 7 bases; junction bases not matched to a gene: 9. This receptor was taken from a man between 50 and 69 years old who received an inactivated influenza vaccine. The chain combines TRBV20-1 with TRBJ2-7, with 10 bases identical to TRBD2. The material was PBMCs from blood, obtained 23 to 25 months after vaccination. CDR3 sequence (DNA): TGCAGTGCTAGGTCTAGCGGGAGAGTGGGGGAGCAGTACTTC. Translation: CSARSSGRVGEQYF.